Listed below are T cell receptor beta chains from one sample, sequenced in a study of blood T cell repertoires in COVID-19. The repertoire was sequenced with immunoSEQ multiplex PCR; TCRdb's copy has only in-frame clones and lacks some. The sample shows about 140,000 clones, around 89% of them seen only once. Sequenced input: peripheral blood. These receptors all come from a man in his 60s with active or convalescent COVID-19. CDR3s include the opening cysteine and the closing phenylalanine or tryptophan. The D gene is left open where the match is weak. A row's size may be missing; if present it is once, few, many or a size class.

V gene	D gene	J gene	clone size	CDR3 protein	CDR3 DNA
TRBV27	-	TRBJ2-2	-	CASSSSDRGTGELFF	TGTGCCAGCAGTTCCTCGGACCGGGGAACCGGGGAGCTGTTTTTT
TRBV19	TRBD1	TRBJ2-7	-	CASSPTGAAYEQYF	TGTGCCAGTAGTCCAACAGGGGCCGCCTACGAGCAGTACTTC
TRBV5-8	TRBD1	TRBJ2-7	-	CASSLVYGTGGREQYF	TGTGCCAGCAGCTTGGTTTACGGGACAGGGGGCCGCGAGCAGTACTTC
TRBV24-1	TRBD2	TRBJ2-3	-	CATSGGSWTSGSLPDTQYF	TGTGCCACCAGTGGAGGGAGTTGGACTAGCGGGAGTCTCCCAGATACGCAGTATTTT
TRBV30	-	TRBJ1-1	-	CAWSVSVLANTEAFF	TGTGCCTGGAGTGTATCCGTACTAGCTAACACTGAAGCTTTCTTT
TRBV6-5	-	TRBJ1-1	-	CASSYSRAPEAFF	TGTGCCAGCAGTTACTCCAGGGCACCTGAAGCTTTCTTT
TRBV10-3	-	TRBJ2-1	-	CAISLRGDNEQFF	TGTGCCATCAGTTTAAGAGGAGACAATGAGCAGTTCTTC
TRBV29-1	-	TRBJ1-1	once	CSVAGGFGTEAFF	TGCAGCGTTGCTGGGGGGTTCGGCACTGAAGCTTTCTTT
TRBV28	-	TRBJ2-3	-	CASSFAGLTDTQYF	TGTGCCAGCAGTTTTGCGGGGCTCACAGATACGCAGTATTTT
TRBV19	-	TRBJ1-4	-	CASSPSGATNEKLFF	TGTGCCAGTAGTCCTTCAGGGGCAACTAATGAAAAACTGTTTTTT
TRBV5-1	TRBD2	TRBJ2-3	-	CASSSDVAGGTDTQYF	TGCGCCAGCAGCTCGGACGTAGCGGGGGGAACGGATACGCAGTATTTT
TRBV28	-	TRBJ1-5	-	CASSLGGVQPQHF	TGTGCCAGCAGTTTAGGCGGGGTTCAGCCCCAGCATTTT
TRBV27	TRBD1	TRBJ1-1	-	CASSLSGRGLRITEAFF	TGTGCCAGCAGTTTATCGGGCAGGGGGCTTCGGATCACTGAAGCTTTCTTT
TRBV7-8	-	TRBJ2-3	-	CASSLGPEGTDTQYF	TGTGCCAGCAGCCTCGGGCCTGAGGGTACAGATACGCAGTATTTT
TRBV6-2/TRBV6-3	TRBD2	TRBJ2-5	-	CASSSPTSGRETQYF	TGTGCCAGCAGTTCCCCGACTAGCGGGAGAGAGACCCAGTACTTC
TRBV7-2	TRBD2	TRBJ2-5	-	CASSVSAGGGKTQYF	TGTGCCAGCAGCGTTTCGGCGGGGGGGGGAAAGACCCAGTACTTC
TRBV7-9	TRBD1	TRBJ1-1	-	CASSLHRGDTEAFF	TGTGCCAGCAGCTTGCACAGGGGAGACACTGAAGCTTTCTTT
TRBV7-2	TRBD2	TRBJ2-1	-	CASSLTSGHYSYNEQFF	TGTGCCAGCAGCTTGACTAGCGGCCACTACTCCTACAATGAGCAGTTCTTC
TRBV7-2	-	TRBJ2-7	-	CASSLEGGGEQYF	TGTGCCAGCAGCTTAGAAGGGGGGGGCGAGCAGTACTTC
TRBV2	TRBD1	TRBJ2-7	-	CASSLRGNHYEQYF	TGTGCCAGCTCGCTCAGGGGGAATCATTACGAGCAGTACTTC
TRBV7-2	-	TRBJ1-2	-	CASSPGGGSNYGYTF	TGTGCCAGCAGCCCGGGAGGGGGATCCAACTATGGCTACACCTTC
TRBV6-5	-	TRBJ1-1	-	CASLPRGFMAEAFF	TGTGCCAGCTTACCCAGGGGTTTTATGGCTGAAGCTTTCTTT
TRBV11-2	TRBD1	TRBJ2-2	-	CASSFATGGRTGELFF	TGTGCCAGCAGTTTTGCAACAGGGGGCCGAACCGGGGAGCTGTTTTTT
TRBV19	-	TRBJ1-5	-	CVQYSNQPQHF	TGTGTCCAGTATAGCAATCAGCCCCAGCATTTT
TRBV7-8	-	TRBJ1-4	-	CASRPAGVTNEKLFF	TGTGCCAGCAGACCAGCCGGGGTAACTAATGAAAAACTGTTTTTT
TRBV14	-	TRBJ1-2	-	CASSQEAGKKGAYGYTF	TGTGCCAGCAGCCAAGAAGCAGGGAAGAAAGGGGCCTATGGCTACACCTTC
TRBV28	-	TRBJ1-4	-	CASSAGGTNEKLFF	TGTGCCAGCAGTGCGGGGGGCACTAATGAAAAACTGTTTTTT